This record looks at one TCR beta chain sequence and its context. Its antigen is as yet unknown. At one end, the junction sequence differs from germline, possibly due to a read error. This entry comes from a study of blood T cells in healthy people across ages. Points from the study as a whole: Reliance upon unsorted PBMCs precluded definitive naive versus antigen-experienced comparison.

Individuals who donated were healthy Caucasians from Russia aged roughly 6 to 90. CDR1 is LGHDT, CDR2 YNNKEL, per germline (reference sequence). CDR3 size: 13 residues. A second PCR of about 7 to 12 cycles used a sample-barcoded 5' primer and a J-beta primer mix. Every single cDNA molecule received a tag from a template-switch adaptor with 12 random nucleotides. MiXCR, run by TCRdb on the 5' RACE reads, gives a single entry per CDR3 protein. The data contain about 1 million distinct CDR3 sequences, 45% of them singletons. The chain joins TRBV3-1 to TRBJ1-2; unclear D gene. The receptor comes from a woman in her fifties or sixties in good health. Specimen: blood. In DNA form, the CDR3 reads TGTGCTAGCAGCCCCAGCTCGGTTGGTGGCTACACCTTC. This sequence encodes CASSPSSVGGYTF.